Listed below are T cell receptor beta chains from one sample, sequenced in a study of siplizumab effects on memory and regulatory T cells. Clones were read by immunoSEQ multiplex PCR, and TCRdb kept only the in-frame ones, dropping some. The sample holds 45,000 to 60,000 clones, roughly 87% seen once. Sequenced material: naive CD8+ T cells sorted from blood. The receptor set was obtained from a human donor in good health. Both conserved end residues are part of each CDR3. D genes are given only for firm matches. Some rows mark clone size as missing; the rest say once, few, many or name a class of expanded clone.

CDR3 DNA: TGTGCCAGCAGCTTAGCGGGTGGAGTTGAAGCTTTCTTT
CDR3 protein: CASSLAGGVEAFF
D gene: -
V gene: TRBV7-8
J gene: TRBJ1-1
clone size: -

CDR3 DNA: TGTGCCAGCAGCTCATTACAGAGCTCTGGAAACACCATATATTTT
CDR3 protein: CASSSLQSSGNTIYF
D gene: -
V gene: TRBV7-8
J gene: TRBJ1-3
clone size: -

CDR3 DNA: TGTGCCAGCAGTGAGACAGGGGGGAACACTGAAGCTTTCTTT
CDR3 protein: CASSETGGNTEAFF
D gene: TRBD1
V gene: TRBV27
J gene: TRBJ1-1
clone size: -

CDR3 DNA: TGTGCCAGCAGCTATATTTTAGGGGGGCCCAATGAGCAGTTCTTC
CDR3 protein: CASSYILGGPNEQFF
D gene: -
V gene: TRBV14
J gene: TRBJ2-1
clone size: -

CDR3 DNA: TGTGCCAGCAGCTTAATAGGCAGCTCTGGCTACACCTTC
CDR3 protein: CASSLIGSSGYTF
D gene: -
V gene: TRBV7-9
J gene: TRBJ1-2
clone size: -

CDR3 DNA: TGTGCCAGCAGGGGGGACGGACTTAATCAGCCCCAGCATTTT
CDR3 protein: CASRGDGLNQPQHF
D gene: -
V gene: TRBV6-1
J gene: TRBJ1-5
clone size: -

CDR3 DNA: TGTGCCAGCAGCGTAGGCTCCGACTCCTACAATGAGCAGTTCTTC
CDR3 protein: CASSVGSDSYNEQFF
D gene: -
V gene: TRBV9
J gene: TRBJ2-1
clone size: once

CDR3 DNA: TGTGCCAGCAGTGACGGGGTAGGATCTGGAAACACCATATATTTT
CDR3 protein: CASSDGVGSGNTIYF
D gene: -
V gene: TRBV2
J gene: TRBJ1-3
clone size: -

CDR3 DNA: TGTGCCAGCAGCGCTACGAGCGGAGAGAACTACAATGAGCAGTTCTTC
CDR3 protein: CASSATSGENYNEQFF
D gene: -
V gene: TRBV11-1
J gene: TRBJ2-1
clone size: -

CDR3 DNA: TGTGCCAGCAGCATGCGGCCGGGCCTGCAAGAGACCCAGTACTTC
CDR3 protein: CASSMRPGLQETQYF
D gene: -
V gene: TRBV27
J gene: TRBJ2-5
clone size: -

CDR3 DNA: TGTGCCAGCAGTTACTCACTGGGAGGGGAGGTGGGCGGCTACACCTTC
CDR3 protein: CASSYSLGGEVGGYTF
D gene: -
V gene: TRBV6-5
J gene: TRBJ1-2
clone size: once

CDR3 DNA: TGTGCCAGCAGCTTATCTGCGGGAACCAATGAGCAGTTCTTC
CDR3 protein: CASSLSAGTNEQFF
D gene: -
V gene: TRBV11-2
J gene: TRBJ2-1
clone size: few

CDR3 DNA: TGTGCCAGCAGGCGACAGGGGGAGACCTACGAGCAGTACTTC
CDR3 protein: CASRRQGETYEQYF
D gene: TRBD1
V gene: TRBV2
J gene: TRBJ2-7
clone size: -

CDR3 DNA: TGTGCCAGCAGTCCTCACCCGGGACTAGGGTCCAATGAGCAGTTCTTC
CDR3 protein: CASSPHPGLGSNEQFF
D gene: TRBD2
V gene: TRBV7-6
J gene: TRBJ2-1
clone size: once

CDR3 DNA: TGTGCCAGCAGCTTGCCCCCTCGACAGGTTGTCACAGATACGCAGTATTTT
CDR3 protein: CASSLPPRQVVTDTQYF
D gene: -
V gene: TRBV7-9
J gene: TRBJ2-3
clone size: -

CDR3 DNA: TGTGCCCGCGGGGGGACTAGCTCCTACGAGCAGTACTTC
CDR3 protein: CARGGTSSYEQYF
D gene: TRBD2
V gene: TRBV30
J gene: TRBJ2-7
clone size: -

CDR3 DNA: TGTGCCAGTAGTCTGGGGGATGGGGGACGTGCTTTCTTT
CDR3 protein: CASSLGDGGRAFF
D gene: -
V gene: TRBV19
J gene: TRBJ1-1
clone size: -

CDR3 DNA: TGTGCCAGCAGTTTTGGGACAGGGGGCTCCGAGCAGTACTTC
CDR3 protein: CASSFGTGGSEQYF
D gene: TRBD1
V gene: TRBV27
J gene: TRBJ2-7
clone size: -

CDR3 DNA: TGCGCCAGCAGCTTGGTCAGCACCCCGAGCAGCGCTGAAGCTTTCTTT
CDR3 protein: CASSLVSTPSSAEAFF
D gene: -
V gene: TRBV5-1
J gene: TRBJ1-1
clone size: few

CDR3 DNA: TGTGCCAGTAGTTGGGGCAGTACCTACGAGCAGTACTTC
CDR3 protein: CASSWGSTYEQYF
D gene: -
V gene: TRBV19
J gene: TRBJ2-7
clone size: -

CDR3 DNA: TGCAGCGTTGAAGATTGGGGGCCGACAGGATTCTCTGGAAACACCATATATTTT
CDR3 protein: CSVEDWGPTGFSGNTIYF
D gene: -
V gene: TRBV29-1
J gene: TRBJ1-3
clone size: -

CDR3 DNA: TGTGCCAGCGGACAGGGACTGGGTCCTCAGTACTTC
CDR3 protein: CASGQGLGPQYF
D gene: TRBD1
V gene: TRBV27
J gene: TRBJ2-7
clone size: -

CDR3 DNA: TGTGCCAGCAGCAGGACTGCTTCTTCTGGAAACACCATATATTTT
CDR3 protein: CASSRTASSGNTIYF
D gene: -
V gene: TRBV2
J gene: TRBJ1-3
clone size: -

CDR3 DNA: TGCGCCAGCAGCTCCGGACAGGGGGCTACCAGGGAAGCTTTCTTT
CDR3 protein: CASSSGQGATREAFF
D gene: TRBD1
V gene: TRBV5-1
J gene: TRBJ1-1
clone size: -

CDR3 DNA: TGCAGTGCTAGAAGGGGGCCTGAAGCTTTCTTT
CDR3 protein: CSARRGPEAFF
D gene: TRBD1
V gene: TRBV20-1
J gene: TRBJ1-1
clone size: -

CDR3 DNA: TGTGCCAGCAGCGGACTGGACGGGGGCGAGCAGTACTTC
CDR3 protein: CASSGLDGGEQYF
D gene: -
V gene: TRBV11-3
J gene: TRBJ2-7
clone size: -

CDR3 DNA: TGTGCCAGTAGTATGGGACCTTGGCAGCCCCAGCATTTT
CDR3 protein: CASSMGPWQPQHF
D gene: -
V gene: TRBV19
J gene: TRBJ1-5
clone size: -

CDR3 DNA: TGCGCCAGCAGCTTGGGGCAGGGGCTCTCCTACGAGCAGTACTTC
CDR3 protein: CASSLGQGLSYEQYF
D gene: -
V gene: TRBV5-1
J gene: TRBJ2-7
clone size: -